This TCR beta chain stems from a study of blood T cells in healthy people across ages. Whole-study context: Template-switching capture recovered about one barcoded beta molecule per two T cells.

General study findings and limits: Age brought a roughly linear fall in TCR beta diversity measured per million T cells.

The use of a sample-barcoded 5' primer and a J-beta primer mix characterized a second PCR of about 7 to 12 cycles. Carrying 12 random nucleotides, a template-switch adaptor labeled each individual cDNA molecule. MiXCR, run by TCRdb on the 5' RACE reads, gives a single entry per CDR3 protein. The sample holds around 900,000 distinct CDR3 sequences, about 53% seen once. The CDR3 covers 13 residues. Germline V gene lookup returns CDR1 SQVTM and CDR2 ANQGSEA. Details on this clonotype: Its matching antigen is unknown. A read error may account for a junction end that differs from germline.

The chain is built from TRBV29-1 and TRBJ2-1; D might be TRBD1 (5 bases). This TCR derives from an older woman in good health. Sequenced input: blood. CDR3 sequence: CSVDRASLNGQFF. In DNA, the CDR3 is TGCAGCGTTGACAGGGCCAGCCTGAATGGGCAGTTCTTC.